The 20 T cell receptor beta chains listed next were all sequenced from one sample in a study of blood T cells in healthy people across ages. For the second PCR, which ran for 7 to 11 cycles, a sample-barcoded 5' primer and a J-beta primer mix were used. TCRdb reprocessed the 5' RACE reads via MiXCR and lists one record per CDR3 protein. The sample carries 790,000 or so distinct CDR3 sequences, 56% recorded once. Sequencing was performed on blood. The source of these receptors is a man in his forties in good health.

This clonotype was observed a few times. The CDR3 spells CASSLQMPTRTVLSTDTQYF. The CDR3 DNA reads TGCGCCAGCAGCCTCCAAATGCCAACCCGGACCGTTTTAAGCACAGATACGCAGTATTTT. The chain combines TRBV4-3 with TRBJ2-3; D remains unclear. The germline V gene encodes CDR1 LGHNA and CDR2 YSLEER. CDR3 size: 20 residues. V was clipped by 4 bases and J by 0 bases, with 26 bases between them.

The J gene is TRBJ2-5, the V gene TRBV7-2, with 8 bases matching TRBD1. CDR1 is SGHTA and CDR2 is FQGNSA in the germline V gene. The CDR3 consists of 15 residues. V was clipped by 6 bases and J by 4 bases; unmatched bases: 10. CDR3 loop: CASRLAGTGPETQYF. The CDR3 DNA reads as TGTGCCAGCAGACTCGCCGGGACAGGTCCAGAGACCCAGTACTTC.

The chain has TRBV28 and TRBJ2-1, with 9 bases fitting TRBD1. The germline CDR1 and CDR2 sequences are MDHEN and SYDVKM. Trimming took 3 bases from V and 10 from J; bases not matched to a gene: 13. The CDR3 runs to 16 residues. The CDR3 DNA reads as TGTGCCAGCAGTTTCCCCCGGGACAGGGTGATGTGGGAGCAGTTCTTC. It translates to CASSFPRDRVMWEQFF.

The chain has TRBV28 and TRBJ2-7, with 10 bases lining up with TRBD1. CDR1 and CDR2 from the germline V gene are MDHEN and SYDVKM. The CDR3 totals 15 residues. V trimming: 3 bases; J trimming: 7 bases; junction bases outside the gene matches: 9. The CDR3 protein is CASSFRDRGIGEQYF. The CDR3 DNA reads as TGTGCCAGCAGTTTTCGGGACAGGGGAATTGGGGAGCAGTACTTC.

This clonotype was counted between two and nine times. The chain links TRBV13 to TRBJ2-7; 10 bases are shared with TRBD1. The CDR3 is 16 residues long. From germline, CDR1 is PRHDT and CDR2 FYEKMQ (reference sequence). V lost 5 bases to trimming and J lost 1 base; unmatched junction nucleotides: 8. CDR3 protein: CASSRNGGQGSYEQYF. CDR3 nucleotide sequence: TGTGCCAGCAGCCGGAACGGGGGACAGGGGTCCTACGAGCAGTACTTC.

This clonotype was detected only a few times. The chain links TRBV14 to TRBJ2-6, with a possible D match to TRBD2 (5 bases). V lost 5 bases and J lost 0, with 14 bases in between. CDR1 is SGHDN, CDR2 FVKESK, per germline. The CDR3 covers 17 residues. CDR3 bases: TGTGCCAGCAGCTTAAGCGGACCGATCTCTGGGGCCAACGTCCTGACTTTC. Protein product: CASSLSGPISGANVLTF.

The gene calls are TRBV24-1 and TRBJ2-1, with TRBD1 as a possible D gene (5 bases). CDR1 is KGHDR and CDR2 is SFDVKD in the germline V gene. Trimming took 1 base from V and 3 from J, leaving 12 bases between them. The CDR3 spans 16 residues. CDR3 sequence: CATSDFDSSNYNEQFF. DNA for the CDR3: TGTGCCACCAGTGATTTTGACAGTTCAAACTACAATGAGCAGTTCTTC.

CDR3 in DNA: TGTGGGGCCGGCGGTACCTACGAGCAGTACTTC. This translates into CGAGGTYEQYF. This chain connects TRBV28 to TRBJ2-7; D unclear. This CDR3 comprises 11 residues. Germline V gene data show CDR1 as MDHEN and CDR2 as SYDVKM.

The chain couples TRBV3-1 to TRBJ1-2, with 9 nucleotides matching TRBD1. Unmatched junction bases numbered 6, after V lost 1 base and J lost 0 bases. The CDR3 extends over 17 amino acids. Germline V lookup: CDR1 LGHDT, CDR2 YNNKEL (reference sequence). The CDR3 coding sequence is TGTGCCAGCAGCCAAGTGGGACAGGGATTAGCTAACTATGGCTACACCTTC. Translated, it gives CASSQVGQGLANYGYTF.

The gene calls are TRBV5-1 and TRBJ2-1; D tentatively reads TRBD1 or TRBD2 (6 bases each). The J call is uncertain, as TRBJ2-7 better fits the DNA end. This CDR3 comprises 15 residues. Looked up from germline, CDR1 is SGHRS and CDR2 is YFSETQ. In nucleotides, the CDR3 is TGCGCCAGCAGCTTGTTGGGGGGCCTATACAATGAGCAGTACTTC. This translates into CASSLLGGLYNEQYF.

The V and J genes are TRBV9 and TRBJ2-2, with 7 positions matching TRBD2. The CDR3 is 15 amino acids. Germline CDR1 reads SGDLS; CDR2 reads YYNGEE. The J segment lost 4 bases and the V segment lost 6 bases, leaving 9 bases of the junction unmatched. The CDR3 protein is CASTSRGGGTGELFF. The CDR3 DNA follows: TGTGCCAGCACTAGCCGCGGGGGTGGCACCGGGGAGCTGTTTTTT.

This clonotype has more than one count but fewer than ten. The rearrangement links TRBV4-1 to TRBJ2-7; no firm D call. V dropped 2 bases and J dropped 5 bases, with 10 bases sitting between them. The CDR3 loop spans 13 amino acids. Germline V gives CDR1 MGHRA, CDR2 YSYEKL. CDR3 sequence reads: CASSQYVMDEQYF. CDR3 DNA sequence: TGCGCCAGCAGCCAATATGTCATGGACGAGCAGTACTTC.

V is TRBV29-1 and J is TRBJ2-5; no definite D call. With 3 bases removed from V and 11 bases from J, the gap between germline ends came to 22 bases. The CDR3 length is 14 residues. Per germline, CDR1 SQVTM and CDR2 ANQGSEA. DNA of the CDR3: TGCAGCGTTGACAGACCGGTTCTTCTAGGTGAGCAGTACTTC. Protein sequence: CSVDRPVLLGEQYF.

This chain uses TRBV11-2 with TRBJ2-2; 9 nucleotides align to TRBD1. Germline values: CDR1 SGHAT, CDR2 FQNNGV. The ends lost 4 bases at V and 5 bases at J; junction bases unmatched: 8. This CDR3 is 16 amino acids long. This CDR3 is CASSSYRGRGTGELFF. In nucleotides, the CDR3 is TGTGCCAGCAGCTCATACAGGGGGCGAGGTACCGGGGAGCTGTTTTTT.

The CDR3 is CASSLGVGGRDVDTQYF. CDR3 nucleotides: TGTGCCAGCAGCTTAGGTGTGGGAGGAAGAGACGTAGATACGCAGTATTTT. The J gene is TRBJ2-3, the V gene TRBV7-2, with a tentative D call TRBD2 (6 bases). Trimming removed 1 base at V and 5 bases at J, with 19 bases between. Germline V gene sequence: CDR1 SGHTA, CDR2 FQGNSA. The CDR3 loop spans 17 amino acids.

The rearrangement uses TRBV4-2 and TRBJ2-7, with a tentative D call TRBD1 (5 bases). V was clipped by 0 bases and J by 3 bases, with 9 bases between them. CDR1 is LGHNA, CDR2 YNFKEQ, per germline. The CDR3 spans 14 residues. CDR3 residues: CASSQDRVRYEQYF. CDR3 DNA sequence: TGTGCCAGCAGCCAAGACAGGGTCCGCTACGAGCAGTACTTC.

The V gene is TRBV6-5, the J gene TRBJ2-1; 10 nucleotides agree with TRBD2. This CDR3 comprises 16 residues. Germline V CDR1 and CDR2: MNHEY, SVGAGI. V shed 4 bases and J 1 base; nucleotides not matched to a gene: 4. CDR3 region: CASSWASGRSYNEQFF. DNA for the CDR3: TGTGCCAGCAGTTGGGCTAGCGGGAGATCCTACAATGAGCAGTTCTTC.

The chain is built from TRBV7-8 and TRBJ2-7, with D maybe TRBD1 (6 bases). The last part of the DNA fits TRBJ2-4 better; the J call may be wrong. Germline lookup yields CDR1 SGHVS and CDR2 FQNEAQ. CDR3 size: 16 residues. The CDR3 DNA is TGTGCCAGCAGCTTAGCGAGGGACATGGGGGTAAACATTCAGTACTTC. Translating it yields CASSLARDMGVNIQYF.

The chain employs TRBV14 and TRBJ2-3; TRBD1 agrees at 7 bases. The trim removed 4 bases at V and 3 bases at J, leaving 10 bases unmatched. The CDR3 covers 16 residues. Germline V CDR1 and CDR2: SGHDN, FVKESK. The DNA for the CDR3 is TGTGCCAGCAGCCCCCCCCGACAGGGTTTTACAGATACGCAGTATTTT. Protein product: CASSPPRQGFTDTQYF.

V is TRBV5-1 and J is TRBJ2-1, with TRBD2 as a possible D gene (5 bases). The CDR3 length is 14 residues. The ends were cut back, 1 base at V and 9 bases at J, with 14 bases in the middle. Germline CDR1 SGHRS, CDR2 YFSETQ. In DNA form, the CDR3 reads TGCGCCAGCAGCTTGCTGGCGGGTAAGCCTGAGCAGTTCTTC. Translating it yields CASSLLAGKPEQFF.